Listed here are 30 T cell receptor beta chains from one sample, sequenced in a study of blood T cell repertoires in COVID-19. Measured with immunoSEQ multiplex PCR; TCRdb has only the in-frame clones, and not every one. The data hold 68,000 or so clones, with around three quarters observed a single time. The sequenced material came from peripheral blood. The source of these receptors is a human donor in a cohort sampled during active COVID-19.

V gene TRBV2 combines with J gene TRBJ2-7; 9 nucleotides agree with TRBD1. The CDR3 runs 15 residues. After removal of 4 bases from V and 2 bases from J, the junction contained 6 bases not matched to a gene. Per the germline V gene, CDR1 is SNHLY and CDR2 is FYNNEI. The CDR3 spells CASSAGQGGPYEQYF. DNA of the CDR3: TGTGCCAGCAGTGCGGGACAGGGCGGCCCCTACGAGCAGTACTTC.

This chain links TRBV7-2 with TRBJ2-7, with 13 bases matching TRBD2. This CDR3 is 19 amino acids long. Germline V gives CDR1 SGHTA, CDR2 FQGNSA. The junction had 19 bases not matched to a gene; V was cut back by 5 bases and J by 6 bases. DNA for the CDR3: TGTGCCAGCAGCCCTTACGGTGCGAGGACTAGCGGGAGTTTTAGCGAGCAGTACTTC. This translates into CASSPYGARTSGSFSEQYF. Full variable domain (rest looked up from reference TRBV7-2 and TRBJ2-7): GAGVSQSPSNKVTEKGKDVELRCDPISGHTALYWYRQSLGQGLEFLIYFQGNSAPDKSGLPSDRFSAERTGGSVSTLTIQRTQQEDSAVYLCASSPYGARTSGSFSEQYFGPGTRLTVT.

This chain links TRBV21-1 with TRBJ1-3; the table calls TRBD1, which could not be checked here. TRBV21-1 is classified as a pseudogene. The CDR3 loop spans 20 amino acids. CDR3 in amino acids: CASSSRTGRRLVRGRNTIYF. The CDR3, as DNA: TGTGCCAGCAGCTCGCGGACAGGGCGAAGATTAGTCCGGGGAAGAAACACCATATATTTT.

The chain couples TRBV19 to TRBJ2-2, with no clear D. Trimming cost V 4 bases and J 4 bases, with 7 bases left between them. In germline, CDR1 is LNHDA, CDR2 SQIVND (reference sequence). This CDR3 contains 13 residues. CDR3 nucleotide sequence: TGTGCCAGTAGTACGACTCGCACCGGGGAGCTGTTTTTT. Protein sequence: CASSTTRTGELFF.

J is TRBJ1-5 and V is TRBV5-4; D is possibly TRBD1 (5 bases). Trimming removed 4 bases from V and 4 bases from J, with 9 bases in between. Germline V gives CDR1 SGHNT, CDR2 YYREEE (reference sequence). The CDR3 has 13 residues. This chain's CDR3 is CASSQGLNQPQHF. For the CDR3, the DNA is TGTGCCAGCAGCCAGGGCTTGAATCAGCCCCAGCATTTT.

The chain uses TRBV6-5 and TRBJ1-6; 7 bases map to TRBD1. V lost 8 bases, J lost 9 bases, and 10 bases stayed unmatched. The length of the CDR3 is 14 residues. In germline, CDR1 is MNHEY, CDR2 SVGAGI. CDR3 residues: CASRGTVLSSPLHF. The CDR3 DNA reads as TGTGCCAGCCGAGGGACAGTCCTGAGTTCACCCCTCCACTTT.

This clone turned up a few times. The chain couples TRBV4-3 to TRBJ1-1; D is unresolved. Looked up from germline, CDR1 is LGHNA and CDR2 is YSLEER. This CDR3 region has 15 residues. V lost 0 bases and J 5 bases, leaving 13 bases between the germline ends. The CDR3 coding sequence is TGCGCCAGCAGCCAAGATCTGATGGGAGGTACTGAAGCTTTCTTT. It translates to CASSQDLMGGTEAFF.

CDR3 DNA: TGTGCCACCAGTGATTTGACAGGGGGCACAGATACGCAGTATTTT. Its translation: CATSDLTGGTDTQYF. The chain couples TRBV24-1 to TRBJ2-3; 7 bases are a match to TRBD1. The CDR3 length is 15 residues. The trim removed 0 bases at V and 1 base at J, leaving 0 bases unmatched. Germline V gene sequence: CDR1 KGHDR, CDR2 SFDVKD.

This chain connects TRBV7-2 to TRBJ2-2, with TRBD1 identical over 9 bases. The CDR3 has 14 residues. CDR1 is SGHTA, CDR2 FQGNSA, per germline. The J segment lost 8 bases and the V segment lost 5 bases, leaving 6 bases of the junction unmatched. This CDR3 is CASSPNRGLGELFF. The CDR3 DNA is TGTGCCAGCAGCCCGAACAGGGGGCTAGGGGAGCTGTTTTTT.

The chain employs TRBV10-3 and TRBJ2-7; 9 positions match TRBD1. Germline V gene sequence: CDR1 ENHRY, CDR2 SYGVKD. Trimming took 3 bases from V and 3 from J; bases not matched to a gene: 9. This CDR3 is built from 16 residues. The CDR3, as DNA: TGTGCCATCAGTGATACCGGGACAGGGACCAACTACGAGCAGTACTTC. Its translation is CAISDTGTGTNYEQYF.

This chain links TRBV2 with TRBJ1-6; 8 nucleotides line up with TRBD1. Looked up from germline, CDR1 is SNHLY and CDR2 is FYNNEI. The CDR3 has 13 amino acids. V was pared by 8 bases and J by 6 bases, with 3 bases of the junction left unmatched. CDR3 region: CASGQGANSPLHF. CDR3 DNA sequence: TGTGCCAGCGGACAGGGAGCTAATTCACCCCTCCACTTT. Together with reference TRBV2 and TRBJ1-6, the CDR3 gives the full variable domain: EPEVTQTPSHQVTQMGQEVILRCVPISNHLYFYWYRQILGQKVEFLVSFYNNEISEKSEIFDDQFSVERPDGSNFTLKIRSTKLEDSAMYFCASGQGANSPLHFGNGTRLTVT.

The chain has TRBV10-3 and TRBJ1-1; perhaps TRBD1 as D (6 bases). Germline CDR1 reads ENHRY; CDR2 reads SYGVKD. The CDR3 is made up of 13 amino acids. The ends were cut back, 4 bases at V and 3 bases at J, with 9 bases in the middle. The CDR3 region is CAISGNRDTEAFF. The DNA for the CDR3 is TGTGCCATCAGTGGGAACAGGGACACTGAAGCTTTCTTT.

This clone was counted between two and nine times. The rearrangement joins TRBV28 to TRBJ1-1; D possibly corresponds to TRBD1 (5 bases). Trimming shortened V by 5 bases and J by 5 bases, and 18 bases separated the two germline ends. Germline V lookup: CDR1 MDHEN, CDR2 SYDVKM. There are 15 residues in the CDR3. The chain's CDR3 is CASSPGGVAGTEAFF. In DNA form, the CDR3 reads TGTGCCAGCAGTCCGGGGGGTGTGGCAGGGACTGAAGCTTTCTTT.

The rearrangement uses TRBV5-1 and TRBJ2-1, with TRBD2 matching over 11 bases. V lost 0 bases and J lost 9; bases outside the gene matches: 5. Germline V gene data show CDR1 as SGHRS and CDR2 as YFSETQ. This CDR3 contains 15 residues. The CDR3 DNA is TGCGCCAGCAGCTTGGCGACTAGCGGGACGCGTGAGCAGTTCTTC. Protein product: CASSLATSGTREQFF.

This clone has just a few counts. The chain joins TRBV7-9 to TRBJ2-4, with D unresolved. Between the trimmed V and J ends, which lost 5 bases and 3 bases, there was a span of 14 bases. The CDR3 has 15 residues. Germline assignment: CDR1 SEHNR and CDR2 FQNEAQ (reference sequence). The CDR3, as DNA: TGTGCCAGCAGCCTAGATCCAGGCGTCAAAAACATTCAGTACTTC. Amino acids: CASSLDPGVKNIQYF. Drawing the rest from reference TRBV7-9 and TRBJ2-4, the complete variable domain is DTGVSQNPRHKITKRGQNVTFRCDPISEHNRLYWYRQTLGQGPEFLTYFQNEAQLEKSRLLSDRFSAERPKGSFSTLEIQRTEQGDSAMYLCASSLDPGVKNIQYFGAGTRLSVL.

V is TRBV28 and J is TRBJ2-4; 7 nucleotides align to TRBD2. The V gene end was trimmed by 4 bases and the J gene end by 0 bases; junction bases not matched to a gene: 9. The V gene's germline CDR1 is MDHEN and CDR2 SYDVKM. The CDR3 consists of 17 residues. The DNA of the CDR3 is TGTGCCAGCAGTTCCACCGGGGGGTTGAGAGCCAAAAACATTCAGTACTTC. It yields the protein CASSSTGGLRAKNIQYF.

The chain uses TRBV9 and TRBJ2-5, with D possibly matching TRBD2 (5 bases). This CDR3 contains 15 residues. Trimming removed 6 bases at V and 2 bases at J, with 17 bases between. CDR1 and CDR2 from the germline V gene are SGDLS and YYNGEE. The CDR3 region is CASNPNGRGQETQYF. The CDR3 DNA sequence: TGTGCCAGCAACCCCAATGGGCGCGGGCAAGAGACCCAGTACTTC.

The rearrangement uses TRBV6-1 and TRBJ1-6, with TRBD1 as a possible D gene (5 bases). Germline loops: CDR1 MNHNS, CDR2 SASEGT. The length of the CDR3 is 16 residues. V lost 2 bases and J lost 6, with 14 bases in between. DNA for the CDR3: TGTGCCAGCAGTGAACCTTTTTCCAGGGTTAATTCACCCCTCCACTTT. Residues: CASSEPFSRVNSPLHF.

The chain combines TRBV18 with TRBJ2-3; D perhaps matches TRBD2 (6 bases). Trimming took 3 bases from V and 6 from J, leaving 7 bases between them. Germline CDR1 KGHSH, CDR2 LQKENI. The CDR3 is 12 amino acids. DNA of the CDR3: TGTGCCAGCTCACCTGGAGGGGATACGCAGTATTTT. Its protein is CASSPGGDTQYF.

The chain carries TRBV6-2 or TRBV6-3 and TRBJ2-1; the match to TRBD2 covers 8 bases. This CDR3 contains 17 residues. Germline assignment: CDR1 MNHEY and CDR2 SVGEGT. V lost 2 bases and J lost 6; bases outside the gene matches: 12. The CDR3 here is CASSYPLGLAELNEQFF. The CDR3 DNA reads as TGTGCCAGCAGTTACCCCCTCGGACTAGCCGAACTCAATGAGCAGTTCTTC.

The rearrangement links TRBV7-6 to TRBJ2-5; 7 bases are a match to TRBD1. J lost 5 bases, V lost 3 bases, and 15 bases had no gene match. Germline CDR1 reads SGHVS; CDR2 reads FNYEAQ. The CDR3 runs 17 residues. CDR3 DNA: TGTGCCAGCAGCTTCGGAGCGCCGGGACAGCTTGATGAGACCCAGTACTTC. Encoded protein: CASSFGAPGQLDETQYF. Full variable domain (rest looked up from reference TRBV7-6 and TRBJ2-5): GAGVSQSPRYKVTKRGQDVALRCDPISGHVSLYWYRQALGQGPEFLTYFNYEAQQDKSGLPNDRFSAERPEGSISTLTIQRTEQRDSAMYRCASSFGAPGQLDETQYFGPGTRLLVL.

The V gene is TRBV7-6, the J gene TRBJ2-5; D remains ambiguous. Germline lookup yields CDR1 SGHVS and CDR2 FNYEAQ. The CDR3 runs 15 residues. Trimming took 3 bases from V and 1 from J, leaving 12 bases between them. CDR3 residues: CASSFGKLLQETQYF. Written as DNA, the CDR3 is TGTGCCAGCAGCTTCGGTAAACTACTCCAAGAGACCCAGTACTTC.

On this clone itself: This same CDR3 is encoded by further DNA sequences in the sample. This chain connects TRBV7-2 to TRBJ2-3; D might be TRBD2 (5 bases). The V end was cut by 4 bases, the J end by 2 bases, with 10 bases between. CDR1 SGHTA and CDR2 FQGNSA come from the germline V gene. The CDR3 totals 14 residues. The CDR3 is CASSSGIVTDTQYF. Written as DNA, the CDR3 is TGTGCCAGCAGCTCCGGGATTGTCACAGATACGCAGTATTTT.

The rearrangement joins TRBV28 to TRBJ1-2; D remains ambiguous. The CDR3 spans 17 residues. Trimming removed 6 bases at V and 1 base at J, with 21 bases between. Germline V gene data show CDR1 as MDHEN and CDR2 as SYDVKM. The CDR3 coding sequence is TGTGCCAGCAGAGAGTCAACCGCAGGCGCAAGTAACTATGGCTACACCTTC. Its translation is CASRESTAGASNYGYTF.

The gene calls are TRBV5-1 and TRBJ2-1; 9 positions match TRBD2. The CDR3 runs 14 residues. CDR1 SGHRS and CDR2 YFSETQ come from the germline V gene. Trimming cost V 7 bases and J 3 bases; bases outside gene matches: 5. The CDR3 coding sequence is TGCGCCAGCGGTACTAGCGGGCTCTACAATGAGCAGTTCTTC. The encoded protein is CASGTSGLYNEQFF.

J is TRBJ2-3 and V is TRBV5-1; the D gene is possibly TRBD2 (7 bases). V lost 4 bases and J 3 bases, leaving 15 bases between the germline ends. In germline, CDR1 is SGHRS, CDR2 YFSETQ. The CDR3 is 15 residues long. CDR3 bases: TGCGCCAGCAGCCCAAGGACTAGGGGGACAGATACGCAGTATTTT. Its translation: CASSPRTRGTDTQYF.

This clone showed up just a few times. The rearrangement links TRBV2 to TRBJ2-5; 7 nucleotides line up with TRBD2. This CDR3 is built from 13 residues. Germline V gene sequence: CDR1 SNHLY, CDR2 FYNNEI. J gave up 2 bases and V 8 bases, and 5 bases lay outside the gene matches. CDR3 loop: CASFRGVQETQYF. The CDR3 DNA sequence: TGTGCCAGCTTCCGGGGGGTACAAGAGACCCAGTACTTC.

This chain links TRBV14 with TRBJ2-3, with a weak D call TRBD1 (5 bases). Trimming pared 1 base from V and 6 bases from J, leaving 8 bases between. Germline V gene sequence: CDR1 SGHDN, CDR2 FVKESK. The CDR3 is 13 residues long. The CDR3 sequence is CASSQGPGDTQYF. The CDR3 bases are TGTGCCAGCAGCCAAGGTCCAGGGGATACGCAGTATTTT.

This sequence joins TRBV7-2 and TRBJ2-3, with TRBD1 matching over 10 bases. From germline, CDR1 is SGHTA and CDR2 FQGNSA. V was clipped by 3 bases and J by 2 bases; unmatched bases: 5. The length of the CDR3 is 16 residues. The CDR3 nucleotides are TGTGCCAGCAGCTTCGACAGGGGGCCCTCCACAGATACGCAGTATTTT. This sequence encodes CASSFDRGPSTDTQYF.

The chain carries TRBV6-5 and TRBJ2-7; TRBD2 agrees at 9 bases. Germline V gives CDR1 MNHEY, CDR2 SVGAGI. V trimming: 0 bases; J trimming: 3 bases; junction bases outside the gene matches: 3. The CDR3 is made up of 15 amino acids. CDR3 region: CASSYSGTSSYEQYF. The DNA of the CDR3 is TGTGCCAGCAGTTACTCTGGGACTAGCAGCTACGAGCAGTACTTC.